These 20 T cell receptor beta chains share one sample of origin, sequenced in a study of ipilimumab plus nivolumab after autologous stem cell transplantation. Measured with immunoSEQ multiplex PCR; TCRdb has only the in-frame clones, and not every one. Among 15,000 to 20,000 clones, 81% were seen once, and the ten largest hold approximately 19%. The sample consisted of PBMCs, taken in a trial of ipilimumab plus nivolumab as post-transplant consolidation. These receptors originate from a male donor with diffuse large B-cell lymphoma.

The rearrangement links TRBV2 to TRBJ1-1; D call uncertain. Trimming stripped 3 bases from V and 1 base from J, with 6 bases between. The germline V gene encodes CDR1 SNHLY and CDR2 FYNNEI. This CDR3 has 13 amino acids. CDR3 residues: CASSETRNTEAFF. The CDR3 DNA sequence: TGTGCCAGCAGTGAGACACGGAACACTGAAGCTTTCTTT.

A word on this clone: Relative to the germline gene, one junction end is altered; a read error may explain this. This chain's CDR3 is CASSNVAGAGGTQYF. DNA for the CDR3: TGTGCTAGCAGCAACGTAGCGGGGGCCGGCGGTACGCAGTATTTT. This chain uses TRBV7-7 with TRBJ2-3; 9 bases agree with TRBD2. The CDR3 length is 15 residues. In germline, CDR1 is SSHAT, CDR2 FNYEAQ (reference sequence). Using reference TRBV7-7 and TRBJ2-3 for the parts outside the CDR3, the full variable domain is GAGVSQSPRYKVTKRGQDVTLRCDPISSHATLYWYQQALGQGPEFLTYFNYEAQPDKSGLPSDRFSAERPEGSISTLTIQRTEQRDSAMYRCASSNVAGAGGTQYFGPGTRLTVL.

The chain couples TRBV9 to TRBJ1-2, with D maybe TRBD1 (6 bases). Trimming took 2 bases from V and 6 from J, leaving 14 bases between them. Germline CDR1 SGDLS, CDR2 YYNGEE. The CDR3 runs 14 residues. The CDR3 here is CASSVGSQGHGYTF. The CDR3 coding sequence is TGTGCCAGCAGCGTCGGGAGCCAGGGGCATGGCTACACCTTC.

CDR3 nucleotides: TGTGCCAGCAGCCCGAGGACAGGGAACACAGATACGCAGTATTTT. Translating gives CASSPRTGNTDTQYF. The chain links TRBV9 to TRBJ2-3; 8 bases line up with TRBD1. V lost 4 bases to trimming and J lost 2 bases; unmatched junction nucleotides: 6. CDR3 length equals 15 residues. Germline loops: CDR1 SGDLS, CDR2 YYNGEE.

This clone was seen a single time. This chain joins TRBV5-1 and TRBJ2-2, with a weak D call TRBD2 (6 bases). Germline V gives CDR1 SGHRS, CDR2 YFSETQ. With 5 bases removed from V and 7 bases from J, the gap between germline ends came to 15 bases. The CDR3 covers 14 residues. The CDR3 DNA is TGCGCCAGCAGTTTCCTAGCGTCAGGCGGGGAGCTGTTTTTT. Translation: CASSFLASGGELFF.

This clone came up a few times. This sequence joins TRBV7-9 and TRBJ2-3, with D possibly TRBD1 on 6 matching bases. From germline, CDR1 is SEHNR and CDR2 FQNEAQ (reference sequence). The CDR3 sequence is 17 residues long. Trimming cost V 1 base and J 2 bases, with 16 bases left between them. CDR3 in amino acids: CASSLGTALMTTDTQYF. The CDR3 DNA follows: TGTGCCAGCAGCTTAGGGACAGCTCTTATGACCACAGATACGCAGTATTTT.

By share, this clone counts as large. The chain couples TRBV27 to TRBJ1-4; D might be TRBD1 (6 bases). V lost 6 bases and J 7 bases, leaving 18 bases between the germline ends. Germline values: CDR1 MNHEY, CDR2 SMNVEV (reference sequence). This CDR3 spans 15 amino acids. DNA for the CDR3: TGTGCCAGCAGCCCGGAACAGGGATCGTTTGAAAAACTGTTTTTT. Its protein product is CASSPEQGSFEKLFF.

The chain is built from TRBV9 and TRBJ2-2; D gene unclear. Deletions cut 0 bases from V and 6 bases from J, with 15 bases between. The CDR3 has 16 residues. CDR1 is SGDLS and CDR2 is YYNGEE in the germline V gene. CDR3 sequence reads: CASSVGIDPSAGELFF. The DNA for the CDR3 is TGTGCCAGCAGCGTAGGTATCGACCCGTCCGCCGGGGAGCTGTTTTTT. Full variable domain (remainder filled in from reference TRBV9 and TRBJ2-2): DSGVTQTPKHLITATGQRVTLRCSPRSGDLSVYWYQQSLDQGLQFLIQYYNGEERAKGNILERFSAQQFPDLHSELNLSSLELGDSALYFCASSVGIDPSAGELFFGEGSRLTVL.

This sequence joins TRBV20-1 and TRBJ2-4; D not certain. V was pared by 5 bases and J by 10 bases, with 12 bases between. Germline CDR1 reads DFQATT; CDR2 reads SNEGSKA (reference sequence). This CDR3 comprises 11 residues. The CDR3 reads CSADPRGIQYF. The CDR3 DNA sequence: TGCAGTGCTGACCCCAGAGGTATTCAGTACTTC.

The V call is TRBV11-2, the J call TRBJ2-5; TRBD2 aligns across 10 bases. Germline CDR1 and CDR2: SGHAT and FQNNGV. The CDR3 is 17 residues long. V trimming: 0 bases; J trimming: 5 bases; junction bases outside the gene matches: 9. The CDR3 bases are TGTGCCAGCAGCTTAGATGGAGCTAGCGGGGGAAGGGAGACCCAGTACTTC. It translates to CASSLDGASGGRETQYF.

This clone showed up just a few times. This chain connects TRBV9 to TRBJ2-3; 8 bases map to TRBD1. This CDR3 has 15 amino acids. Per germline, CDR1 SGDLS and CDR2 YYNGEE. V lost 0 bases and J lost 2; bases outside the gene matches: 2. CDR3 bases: TGTGCCAGCAGCGTAGTGGGACAGGCCACAGATACGCAGTATTTT. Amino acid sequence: CASSVVGQATDTQYF.

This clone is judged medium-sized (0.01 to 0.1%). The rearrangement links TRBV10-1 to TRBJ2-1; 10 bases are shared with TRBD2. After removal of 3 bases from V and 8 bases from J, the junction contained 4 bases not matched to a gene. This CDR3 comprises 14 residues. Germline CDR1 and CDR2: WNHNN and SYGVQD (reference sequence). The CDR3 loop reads CASSDSSGSHEQFF. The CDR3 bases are TGCGCCAGCAGTGATTCTAGCGGGAGTCATGAGCAGTTCTTC.

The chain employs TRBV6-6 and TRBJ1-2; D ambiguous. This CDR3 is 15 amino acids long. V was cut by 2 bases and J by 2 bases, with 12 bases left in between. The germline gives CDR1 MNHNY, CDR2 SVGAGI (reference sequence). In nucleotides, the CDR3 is TGTGCCAGCAGTTACCTTTCGCCGGGGAACTATGGCTACACCTTC. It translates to CASSYLSPGNYGYTF.

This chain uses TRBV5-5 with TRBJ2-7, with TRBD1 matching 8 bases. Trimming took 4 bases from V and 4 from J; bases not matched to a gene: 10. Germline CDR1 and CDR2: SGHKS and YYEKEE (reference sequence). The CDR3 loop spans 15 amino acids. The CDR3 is CASSLSVDREYEQYF. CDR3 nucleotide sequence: TGTGCCAGCAGCCTGTCTGTGGACAGGGAATACGAGCAGTACTTC.

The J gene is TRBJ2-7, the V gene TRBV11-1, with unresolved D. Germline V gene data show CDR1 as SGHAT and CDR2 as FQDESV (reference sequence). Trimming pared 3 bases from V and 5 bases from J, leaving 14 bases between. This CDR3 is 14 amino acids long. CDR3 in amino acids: CASSLLMARNEQYF. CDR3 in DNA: TGTGCCAGCAGCTTGTTGATGGCAAGAAACGAGCAGTACTTC. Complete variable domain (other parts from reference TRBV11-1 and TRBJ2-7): EAEVAQSPRYKITEKSQAVAFWCDPISGHATLYWYRQILGQGPELLVQFQDESVVDDSQLPKDRFSAERLKGVDSTLKIQPAELGDSAMYLCASSLLMARNEQYFGPGTRLTVT.

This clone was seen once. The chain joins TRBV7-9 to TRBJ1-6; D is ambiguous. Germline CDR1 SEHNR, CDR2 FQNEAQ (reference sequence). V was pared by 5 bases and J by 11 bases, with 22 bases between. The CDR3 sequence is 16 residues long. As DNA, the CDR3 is TGTGCCAGCAGCCCCTCTTTAGGGCCGTCCGGGCCACCCCTCCACTTT. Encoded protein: CASSPSLGPSGPPLHF.

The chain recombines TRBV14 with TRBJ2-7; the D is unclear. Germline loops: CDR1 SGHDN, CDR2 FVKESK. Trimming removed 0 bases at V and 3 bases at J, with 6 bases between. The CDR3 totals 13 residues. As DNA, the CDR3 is TGTGCCAGCAGCCAAGATTGGGGCTACGAGCAGTACTTC. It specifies CASSQDWGYEQYF. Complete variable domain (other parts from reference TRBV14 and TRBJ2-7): EAGVTQFPSHSVIEKGQTVTLRCDPISGHDNLYWYRRVMGKEIKFLLHFVKESKQDESGMPNNRFLAERTGGTYSTLKVQPAELEDSGVYFCASSQDWGYEQYFGPGTRLTVT.

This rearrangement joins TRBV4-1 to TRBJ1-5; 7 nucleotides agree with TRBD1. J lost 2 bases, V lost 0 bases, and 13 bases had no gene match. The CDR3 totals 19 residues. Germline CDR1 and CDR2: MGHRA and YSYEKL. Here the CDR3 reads CASSQDRERGREGNQPQHF. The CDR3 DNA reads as TGCGCCAGCAGCCAAGATCGAGAAAGGGGGCGCGAGGGCAATCAGCCCCAGCATTTT.

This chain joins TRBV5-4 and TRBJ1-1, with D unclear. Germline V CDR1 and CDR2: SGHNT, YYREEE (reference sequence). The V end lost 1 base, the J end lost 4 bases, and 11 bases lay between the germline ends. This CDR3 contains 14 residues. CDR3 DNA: TGTGCCAGCAGCTTGTCTGGTCGGGGCACTGAAGCTTTCTTT. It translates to CASSLSGRGTEAFF.

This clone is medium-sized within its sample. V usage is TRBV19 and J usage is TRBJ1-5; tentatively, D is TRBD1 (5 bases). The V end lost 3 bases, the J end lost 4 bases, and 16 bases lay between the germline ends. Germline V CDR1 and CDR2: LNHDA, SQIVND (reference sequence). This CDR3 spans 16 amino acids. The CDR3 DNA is TGTGCCAGTAGTATGTATACGTCGGCAGGGAATCAGCCCCAGCATTTT. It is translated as CASSMYTSAGNQPQHF. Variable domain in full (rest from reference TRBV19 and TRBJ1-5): DGGITQSPKYLFRKEGQNVTLSCEQNLNHDAMYWYRQDPGQGLRLIYYSQIVNDFQKGDIAEGYSVSREKKESFPLTVTSAQKNPTAFYLCASSMYTSAGNQPQHFGDGTRLSIL.